This entry lists 27 T cell receptor beta chains sequenced from one sample in a study of T cells in Graves' hyperthyroidism and ophthalmopathy (dated by TCRdb to the late 2010s). Preparation of the library involved multiplex PCR. For sequencing, an Illumina HiSeq 2000 was employed. Amplification of TCR beta CDR3 regions was carried out from RNA transcripts. A first-round RT-PCR of the TCR CDR3 used the HTBI primer set with the Qiagen OneStep RT-PCR kit. TCRdb reworked the public reads: Q25 trimming with fastp, MiXCR clone assembly, productive beta chains retained. Each entry merges the rows of one CDR3 protein and shows their most common DNA and genes. This sample holds about 380,000 distinct CDR3 sequences; less than 20% were observed only once. Jointly, the top ten make up 35% to 50% of the sample. Source material: blood. These TCRs come from a man younger than 35 with Graves' ophthalmopathy.

This clonotype was seen a few times. The chain's CDR3 is CASSYMAPYGYTF. The DNA of the CDR3 is TGTGCCAGCAGTTACATGGCCCCTTATGGCTACACCTTC. V usage is TRBV6-6 and J usage is TRBJ1-2; D uncertain. CDR3 length: 13 residues. CDR1 and CDR2 from the germline V gene are MNHNY and SVGAGI (reference sequence). Deletions cut 2 bases from V and 5 bases from J, with 9 bases between.

The table lists this clonotype with many counts. The chain couples TRBV5-1 to TRBJ1-6; 11 positions agree with TRBD1. Unmatched junction bases numbered 7, after V lost 4 bases and J lost 4 bases. Germline-derived CDR1 and CDR2 are SGHRS and YFSETQ. The CDR3 covers 17 residues. The CDR3 loop reads CASSTDRGRRYNSPLHF. The CDR3 bases are TGCGCCAGCAGCACGGACAGGGGGCGCAGGTATAATTCACCCCTCCACTTT.

This clonotype was counted at least ten times. This sequence joins TRBV6-1 and TRBJ2-7, with TRBD1 identical over 9 bases. Germline V gene sequence: CDR1 MNHNS, CDR2 SASEGT. V was clipped by 6 bases and J by 6 bases; unmatched bases: 12. The CDR3 contains 15 residues. Written as DNA, the CDR3 is TGTGCCAGCAGCATCGGACAGGGGACCTCCCGCGAGCAGTACTTC. Amino acids: CASSIGQGTSREQYF.

There are many counts of this clonotype. CDR3: CASSQGRSYEQYF. The CDR3 coding sequence is TGTGCCAGCAGCCAAGGACGGTCCTACGAGCAGTACTTC. The V gene is TRBV3-1, the J gene TRBJ2-7; D call uncertain. CDR1 and CDR2 (germline): LGHDT, YNNKEL (reference sequence). This CDR3 spans 13 amino acids. The V gene lost 1 base and the J gene lost 1 base, with 5 bases spanning the gap.

This chain uses TRBV18 with TRBJ1-1, with TRBD1 identical over 8 bases. CDR3 length: 14 amino acids. Looked up from germline, CDR1 is KGHSH and CDR2 is LQKENI. V shed 2 bases and J 5 bases; nucleotides not matched to a gene: 4. The CDR3 protein is CASSPGRDRTEAFF. Written as DNA, the CDR3 is TGTGCCAGCTCACCAGGAAGGGACAGGACTGAAGCTTTCTTT.

The rearrangement uses TRBV20-1 and TRBJ1-2; a possible D gene is TRBD1 (5 bases). The CDR3 has 12 amino acids. CDR1 and CDR2 (germline): DFQATT, SNEGSKA (reference sequence). Trimming stripped 7 bases from V and 0 bases from J, with 9 bases between. CDR3 in DNA: TGCAGTGTAGACAGATCTAACTATGGCTACACCTTC. As protein: CSVDRSNYGYTF.

This clonotype has ten or more counts. This sequence joins TRBV28 and TRBJ2-5; a weak D match, TRBD1 (5 bases). The CDR3 length is 16 residues. V was trimmed by 5 bases and J by 4 bases, leaving 20 bases between them. Per the germline V gene, CDR1 is MDHEN and CDR2 is SYDVKM. The CDR3 bases are TGTGCCAGCAGTCCCCTCTTACAGGTCGTAGGAGAGACCCAGTACTTC. It yields the protein CASSPLLQVVGETQYF.

The CDR3 DNA follows: TGTGCCAGCAGTGTGTCCACGAAGGGACTAGCGGGAGCCTATGAGCAGTTCTTC. Encoded protein: CASSVSTKGLAGAYEQFF. The chain combines TRBV6-1 with TRBJ2-1; 14 nucleotides agree with TRBD2. The CDR3 covers 18 residues. J lost 8 bases, V lost 4 bases, and 13 bases had no gene match. Germline CDR1 and CDR2: MNHNS and SASEGT.

There are a few counts of this clonotype. J is TRBJ2-1 and V is TRBV20-1, with D unresolved. This CDR3 spans 16 amino acids. V was clipped by 8 bases and J by 7 bases, with 27 bases between them. CDR1 is DFQATT and CDR2 is SNEGSKA in the germline V gene (reference sequence). CDR3 sequence reads: CSSSKMGGPLGNEQFF. CDR3 bases: TGCAGTTCGTCGAAAATGGGTGGGCCGTTGGGGAATGAGCAGTTCTTC.

The table lists this clonotype with a few counts. The chain joins TRBV5-5 to TRBJ1-1; no definite D call. The CDR3 runs to 15 residues. V lost 4 bases and J 4 bases, leaving 17 bases between the germline ends. CDR1 and CDR2 (germline): SGHKS, YYEKEE (reference sequence). The CDR3 nucleotides are TGTGCCAGCAGCGTAGGGATTTTGGGCGGCACTGAAGCTTTCTTT. Encoded protein: CASSVGILGGTEAFF. Supplemented by reference TRBV5-5 and TRBJ1-1, the full variable domain reads DAGVTQSPTHLIKTRGQQVTLRCSPISGHKSVSWYQQVLGQGPQFIFQYYEKEERGRGNFPDRFSARQFPNYSSELNVNALLLGDSALYLCASSVGILGGTEAFFGQGTRLTVV.

This clonotype came up many times. J is TRBJ1-1 and V is TRBV7-6; D gene ambiguous. V lost 2 bases and J 6 bases, leaving 10 bases between the germline ends. This CDR3 spans 13 amino acids. The germline CDR1 and CDR2 sequences are SGHVS and FNYEAQ. The CDR3 bases are TGTGCCAGCAGCTTACGGCCCCCCGCTGAAGCTTTCTTT. Amino acid sequence: CASSLRPPAEAFF.

This clonotype was observed a handful of times. The V and J genes are TRBV28 and TRBJ1-2; TRBD1 matches at 8 bases. The trim removed 3 bases at V and 6 bases at J, leaving 6 bases unmatched. Germline V gene lookup returns CDR1 MDHEN and CDR2 SYDVKM. The CDR3 covers 14 residues. In nucleotides, the CDR3 is TGTGCCAGCAGTTTTGGACAGGGATTAGATGGCTACACCTTC. This codes for CASSFGQGLDGYTF.

In its sample, this clonotype was seen a few times. This rearrangement joins TRBV12-3 or TRBV12-4 to TRBJ2-4; D possibly matches TRBD1 or TRBD2 (7 bases each). The CDR3 covers 15 residues. Trimming shortened V by 5 bases and J by 0 bases, and 11 bases separated the two germline ends. The CDR3 DNA sequence: TGTGCCAGCAGTGGGAGGGGGCGAGCCAAAAACATTCAGTACTTC. This encodes CASSGRGRAKNIQYF.

The chain recombines TRBV10-1 with TRBJ2-2; D is unresolved. The V gene lost 6 bases and the J gene lost 5 bases, with 10 bases spanning the gap. The CDR3 contains 13 residues. Germline-derived CDR1 and CDR2 are WNHNN and SYGVQD (reference sequence). CDR3 DNA sequence: TGCGCCAGCAGCGCCTCGATAACCGGGGAGCTGTTTTTT. The encoded protein is CASSASITGELFF.

This clonotype was picked up many times. The chain recombines TRBV7-3 with TRBJ1-5; TRBD1 matches at 9 bases. From germline, CDR1 is SGHTA and CDR2 FQGTGA. Trimming removed 5 bases from V and 6 bases from J; junction bases left unmatched: 14. This CDR3 contains 17 residues. The DNA of the CDR3 is TGTGCCAGCAGCGCCCCCGGACAGGGGCGTAGGGGTCAGCCCCAGCATTTT. It specifies CASSAPGQGRRGQPQHF.

Of note for this clonotype: A clone one base away is much larger, so this may be a read error. The chain uses TRBV2 and TRBJ2-1; TRBD2 agrees at 9 bases. CDR3 length: 15 residues. Germline CDR1 reads SNHLY; CDR2 reads FYNNEI. CDR3 residues: CAGSPPRGGDNEQFF. The CDR3 nucleotides read TGTGCCGGCAGTCCCCCCCGCGGGGGGGACAATGAGCAGTTCTTC.

At least ten counts were recorded for this clonotype. The chain combines TRBV20-1 with TRBJ2-1, with a possible D match to TRBD2 (7 bases). V was trimmed by 6 bases and J by 4 bases, leaving 13 bases between them. This CDR3 is built from 13 residues. Germline V gives CDR1 DFQATT, CDR2 SNEGSKA (reference sequence). The CDR3 spells CSAGGALYNEQFF. The CDR3 DNA is TGCAGTGCGGGGGGGGCTCTATACAATGAGCAGTTCTTC.

In its sample, this clonotype was seen many times. The chain joins TRBV11-2 to TRBJ2-3; D may be TRBD2 (5 bases). This CDR3 is 16 amino acids long. V was pared by 5 bases and J by 1 base, with 16 bases between. CDR1 is SGHAT and CDR2 is FQNNGV in the germline V gene. CDR3 DNA: TGTGCCAGCAGCAACACAGTGAGGGTCGGCACAGATACGCAGTATTTT. As protein: CASSNTVRVGTDTQYF. The full variable domain, in which reference TRBV11-2 and TRBJ2-3 provide the parts outside the CDR3, is EAGVAQSPRYKIIEKRQSVAFWCNPISGHATLYWYQQILGQGPKLLIQFQNNGVVDDSQLPKDRFSAERLKGVDSTLKIQPAKLEDSAVYLCASSNTVRVGTDTQYFGPGTRLTVL.

V is TRBV18 and J is TRBJ1-2; D is perhaps TRBD1 (5 bases). The CDR3 totals 16 residues. Germline V CDR1 and CDR2: KGHSH, LQKENI. V dropped 3 bases and J dropped 2 bases, with 16 bases sitting between them. Written as DNA, the CDR3 is TGTGCCAGCTCACCCTTTGGGGCAGGGCCAAACTATGGCTACACCTTC. It yields the protein CASSPFGAGPNYGYTF.

This clonotype was observed many times. This chain uses TRBV20-1 with TRBJ2-3, with 11 bases fitting TRBD2. J was trimmed by 6 bases and V by 3 bases; bases with no gene match: 17. Per the germline V gene, CDR1 is DFQATT and CDR2 is SNEGSKA (reference sequence). The CDR3 extends over 18 amino acids. CDR3 sequence: CSASRLAGSAAGLDTQYF. The CDR3 DNA is TGCAGTGCTAGTAGACTAGCGGGGAGCGCAGCAGGGTTGGATACGCAGTATTTT.

This rearrangement joins TRBV19 to TRBJ1-5; D gene uncertain. Trimming shortened V by 3 bases and J by 5 bases, and 8 bases separated the two germline ends. The CDR3 covers 13 residues. Germline V gene lookup returns CDR1 LNHDA and CDR2 SQIVND (reference sequence). CDR3 DNA sequence: TGTGCCAGTAGTATGCGGCTAGATCAGCCCCAGCATTTT. Translating gives CASSMRLDQPQHF.

This clonotype was detected many times. The chain carries TRBV2 and TRBJ1-1; D not certain. Per germline, CDR1 SNHLY and CDR2 FYNNEI. Trimming removed 6 bases at V and 1 base at J, with 12 bases between. This CDR3 has 14 amino acids. CDR3 in DNA: TGTGCCAGCAGCTACCTTTTTTCGAACACTGAAGCTTTCTTT. The encoded protein is CASSYLFSNTEAFF.

The chain combines TRBV5-1 with TRBJ2-5, with 8 bases matching TRBD1. The length of the CDR3 is 14 residues. The V gene end was trimmed by 0 bases and the J gene end by 3 bases; junction bases not matched to a gene: 1. From germline, CDR1 is SGHRS and CDR2 YFSETQ. The CDR3 DNA reads TGCGCCAGCAGCTTGGGGGGACAGGAAGAGACCCAGTACTTC. Translation: CASSLGGQEETQYF.

This clonotype turned up a few times. The rearrangement uses TRBV6-1 and TRBJ2-7, with D perhaps assigned TRBD1 or TRBD2 (5 bases each). V was cut by 4 bases and J by 7 bases, with 17 bases left in between. The germline V gene encodes CDR1 MNHNS and CDR2 SASEGT. The CDR3 is 14 amino acids. The CDR3 DNA reads TGTGCCAGCAGTGGCCGTTCGGGACGTGGAGAGCAGTACTTC. Its translation: CASSGRSGRGEQYF.

This clonotype was seen ten or more times. The CDR3 spells CSARRVNRGHGYTF. CDR3 DNA sequence: TGCAGTGCTAGGAGGGTAAACAGGGGGCATGGCTACACCTTC. This sequence joins TRBV20-1 and TRBJ1-2, with 9 bases aligning to TRBD1. The CDR3 runs 14 residues. The germline V gene encodes CDR1 DFQATT and CDR2 SNEGSKA (reference sequence). The trim removed 3 bases at V and 6 bases at J, leaving 8 bases unmatched.

This clonotype was detected ten times or more. The CDR3 DNA reads as TGTGCCAGCAGGTCGACTACTTGGTCTGGGGCCAACGTCCTGACTTTC. This gives the protein CASRSTTWSGANVLTF. The rearrangement links TRBV12-3 or TRBV12-4 to TRBJ2-6, with D possibly TRBD2 on 5 matching bases. The CDR3 is 16 residues long. The ends were cut back, 6 bases at V and 1 base at J, with 13 bases in the middle.

This clonotype was detected many times. The chain combines TRBV20-1 with TRBJ2-5, with TRBD2 matching over 7 bases. Germline lookup yields CDR1 DFQATT and CDR2 SNEGSKA (reference sequence). This CDR3 spans 14 amino acids. V shed 6 bases and J 1 base; nucleotides not matched to a gene: 8. CDR3 amino acids: CSANPGTTQETQYF. The CDR3 DNA follows: TGCAGTGCCAACCCCGGGACTACCCAAGAGACCCAGTACTTC.